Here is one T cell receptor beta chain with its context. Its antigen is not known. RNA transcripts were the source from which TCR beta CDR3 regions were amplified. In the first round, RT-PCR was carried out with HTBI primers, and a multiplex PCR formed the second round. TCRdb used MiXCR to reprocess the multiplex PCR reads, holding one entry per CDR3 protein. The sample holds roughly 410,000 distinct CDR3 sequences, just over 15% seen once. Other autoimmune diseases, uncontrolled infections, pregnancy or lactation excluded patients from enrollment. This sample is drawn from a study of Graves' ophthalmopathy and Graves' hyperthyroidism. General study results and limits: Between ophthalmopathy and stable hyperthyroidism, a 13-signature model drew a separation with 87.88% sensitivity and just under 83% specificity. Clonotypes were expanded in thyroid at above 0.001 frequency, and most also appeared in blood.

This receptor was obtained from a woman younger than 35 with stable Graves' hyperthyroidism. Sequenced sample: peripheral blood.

In DNA form, the CDR3 reads TGCGCCAGCAGCTTGTCCTCAACCTCTAGCGGGAACTACGAGCAGTACTTC. It codes for CASSLSSTSSGNYEQYF. J is TRBJ2-7 and V is TRBV5-1; 9 bases agree with TRBD2. V trimming: 1 base; J trimming: 3 bases; junction bases outside the gene matches: 11. CDR3 size: 17 residues. The germline CDR1 and CDR2 sequences are SGHRS and YFSETQ.